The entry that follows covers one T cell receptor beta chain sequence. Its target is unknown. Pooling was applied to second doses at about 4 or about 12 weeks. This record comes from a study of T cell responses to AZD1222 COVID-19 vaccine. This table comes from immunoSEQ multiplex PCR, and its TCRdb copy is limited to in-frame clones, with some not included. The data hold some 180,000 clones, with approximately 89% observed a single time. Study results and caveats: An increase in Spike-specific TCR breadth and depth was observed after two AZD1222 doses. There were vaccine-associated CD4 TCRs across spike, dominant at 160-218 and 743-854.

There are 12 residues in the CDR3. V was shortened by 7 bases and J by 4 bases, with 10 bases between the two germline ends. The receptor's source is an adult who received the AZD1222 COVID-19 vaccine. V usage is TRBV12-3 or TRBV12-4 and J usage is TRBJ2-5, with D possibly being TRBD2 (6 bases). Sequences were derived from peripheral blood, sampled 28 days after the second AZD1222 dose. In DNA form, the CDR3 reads TGTGCCAGCACCCCGGGGGTAGAGACCCAGTACTTC. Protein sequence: CASTPGVETQYF.